A selection of T cell receptor beta chains follows, all from one sample in a study of primary melanoma T cells and metastatic recurrence. TCRdb's table, derived via immunoSEQ multiplex PCR, lists solely in-frame clones and lacks some. The sample yields about 2,100 clones, about three quarters seen once. Sequenced material: melanoma tumor tissue. The source is a human donor with melanoma. Each CDR3 is given with its conserved first and last residue. A clone size is listed for some rows: how often the clone was seen (once, few, many), or a class if it is expanded.

CASSVNSGYEQFF,TRBJ2-1,TRBV9,.
CASSRDLRSTGELFF,TRBJ2-2,TRBV28,.
CASSRSTARGNEQFF,TRBJ2-1,TRBV11-3,.
CASTPPRGPLHF,TRBJ1-6,TRBV28,.
CASSPMETGRGETQYF,TRBJ2-5,TRBV11-3,.
CASSLVSRGTEAFF,TRBJ1-1,TRBV11-3,.
CASSFSGQGAYNEQFF,TRBJ2-1,TRBV28,.
CASSLGWVSYNEQFF,TRBJ2-1,TRBV11-3,.
CASSLGVPVRVAIQYF,TRBJ2-4,TRBV19,.
CASSLDRDSGEAFF,TRBJ1-1,TRBV11-3,.
CSVELGTDTQYF,TRBJ2-3,TRBV29-1,.
CSVERTGGGYGYTF,TRBJ1-2,TRBV29-1,once
CASSSVEPAQYF,TRBJ2-5,TRBV6-8,.
CASRLPNTEAFF,TRBJ1-1,TRBV6-8,.
CASSFLFGATSTDTQYF,TRBJ2-3,TRBV28,.
CASSPFGSASGRYEQFF,TRBJ2-1,TRBV6-7,.